Each of the 24 T cell receptor beta chains below was sequenced from the same sample in a study of OX40 agonist ivuxolimab in advanced cancers. The method was immunoSEQ multiplex PCR; TCRdb's version includes in-frame clones alone and lacks a portion of them. The top ten clones hold approximately 11% of a sample with fewer than 55,000 clones, 85% to 90% of them seen once. Source: CD4+ or CD8+ T cells sorted from blood, taken in a trial of the OX40 agonist ivuxolimab. Every receptor here comes from an adult with an advanced solid tumor such as melanoma, head and neck, liver or kidney cancer.

The V gene is TRBV4-1, the J gene TRBJ1-4; 9 bases are a match to TRBD1. Germline CDR1 MGHRA, CDR2 YSYEKL. J was trimmed by 5 bases and V by 0 bases; bases with no gene match: 4. The CDR3 contains 16 residues. The CDR3 DNA sequence: TGCGCCAGCAGCCAAGATTTCGACAGGGGGAATGAAAAACTGTTTTTT. Translated, it gives CASSQDFDRGNEKLFF.

The CDR3 sequence is CAWGWGLLQETQYF. DNA of the CDR3: TGTGCCTGGGGGTGGGGACTTCTACAAGAGACCCAGTACTTC. The chain links TRBV30 to TRBJ2-5, with a tentative D call TRBD2 (6 bases). Trimming removed 5 bases at V and 2 bases at J, with 15 bases between. The CDR3 runs to 14 residues. Per germline, CDR1 GTSNPN and CDR2 SVGIG (reference sequence).

V and J are TRBV7-9 and TRBJ1-3, with no clear D. This CDR3 is built from 13 residues. Germline CDR1 is SEHNR and CDR2 is FQNEAQ (reference sequence). Deletions cut 2 bases from V and 2 bases from J, with 4 bases between. CDR3 sequence reads: CASSLRPGNTIYF. CDR3 in DNA: TGTGCCAGCAGCTTAAGACCTGGAAACACCATATATTTT.

The V call is TRBV6-5, the J call TRBJ1-4; weak D call: TRBD1 (5 bases). Trimming took off 6 bases at V and 6 bases at J, with 14 bases between the two ends. The CDR3 extends over 14 amino acids. CDR1 MNHEY and CDR2 SVGAGI come from the germline V gene. CDR3 loop: CASRQGVRDEKLFF. In DNA form, the CDR3 reads TGTGCCAGCAGGCAGGGAGTAAGAGATGAAAAACTGTTTTTT.

The gene calls are TRBV2 and TRBJ2-2; possibly TRBD2 for D (6 bases). The CDR3 totals 15 residues. The V end lost 1 base, the J end lost 3 bases, and 9 bases lay between the germline ends. CDR1 is SNHLY, CDR2 FYNNEI, per germline. DNA for the CDR3: TGTGCCAGCAGTGAAGACGGGGGAGACACCGGGGAGCTGTTTTTT. As protein: CASSEDGGDTGELFF.

The J gene is TRBJ1-1, the V gene TRBV7-2, with D possibly matching TRBD1 (5 bases). V lost 5 bases to trimming and J lost 5 bases, with 15 bases between them. The CDR3 runs 14 residues. In germline, CDR1 is SGHTA, CDR2 FQGNSA. The CDR3 region has the DNA TGTGCCAGCAGCGCAAGGCAGGGTGGGACTGAAGCTTTCTTT. Its translation is CASSARQGGTEAFF.

This clone was seen only a few times. This sequence joins TRBV29-1 and TRBJ1-4; 8 positions agree with TRBD1. Trimming cost V 6 bases and J 5 bases; bases outside gene matches: 5. Germline assignment: CDR1 SQVTM and CDR2 ANQGSEA. The length of the CDR3 is 13 residues. The CDR3 DNA follows: TGCAGCGTACGGACAGGGACAAATGAAAAACTGTTTTTT. This gives the protein CSVRTGTNEKLFF.

This clone was recorded once. CDR3 sequence: CASSRSGPTDTQYF. The DNA of the CDR3 is TGTGCCAGCAGCCGGTCGGGGCCCACAGATACGCAGTATTTT. V is TRBV7-9 and J is TRBJ2-3, with D perhaps TRBD1 or TRBD2 (5 bases each). V shed 5 bases and J shed 2 bases, with 11 bases lying between them. The CDR3 is 14 residues long. Germline lookup yields CDR1 SEHNR and CDR2 FQNEAQ (reference sequence).

The chain couples TRBV6-6 to TRBJ1-5; D possibly corresponds to TRBD1 (6 bases). The CDR3 runs to 14 residues. V shed 7 bases and J shed 2 bases, with 12 bases lying between them. CDR1 MNHNY and CDR2 SVGAGI come from the germline V gene (reference sequence). CDR3 in amino acids: CASTPEGGNQPQHF. The CDR3 bases are TGTGCCAGCACTCCTGAGGGGGGCAATCAGCCCCAGCATTTT.

The chain links TRBV5-1 to TRBJ2-7; no definite D call. With 0 bases removed from V and 2 bases from J, the gap between germline ends came to 9 bases. Germline V gene data show CDR1 as SGHRS and CDR2 as YFSETQ. This CDR3 spans 14 amino acids. The DNA of the CDR3 is TGCGCCAGCAGCTTGGAGGTGAACACCTACGAGCAGTACTTC. This sequence encodes CASSLEVNTYEQYF. The full variable domain, with the rest looked up from reference TRBV5-1 and TRBJ2-7, is KAGVTQTPRYLIKTRGQQVTLSCSPISGHRSVSWYQQTPGQGLQFLFEYFSETQRNKGNFPGRFSGRQFSNSRSEMNVSTLELGDSALYLCASSLEVNTYEQYFGPGTRLTVT.

This clone was counted once. The chain is built from TRBV28 and TRBJ2-5, with D perhaps matching TRBD1 (6 bases). Germline V gene data show CDR1 as MDHEN and CDR2 as SYDVKM. The V gene lost 9 bases and the J gene lost 2 bases, with 16 bases spanning the gap. The CDR3 is made up of 14 amino acids. CDR3 amino acids: CASHSTGWQETQYF. The DNA for the CDR3 is TGTGCCAGTCATTCAACAGGGTGGCAAGAGACCCAGTACTTC.

This clone was detected only once. The J gene is TRBJ2-1, the V gene TRBV19, with D hard to call. There are 15 residues in the CDR3. Trimming removed 5 bases at V and 0 bases at J, with 11 bases between. Germline V lookup: CDR1 LNHDA, CDR2 SQIVND (reference sequence). The CDR3 loop reads CASSLEISSYNEQFF. CDR3 in DNA: TGTGCCAGTAGTTTGGAGATTAGCTCCTACAATGAGCAGTTCTTC.

The gene calls are TRBV29-1 and TRBJ1-5; a weak D match, TRBD1 (5 bases). CDR1 and CDR2 (germline): SQVTM, ANQGSEA. CDR3 length equals 13 residues. V lost 6 bases, J lost 6 bases, and 15 bases lay in between. The CDR3 reads CSVGGGDGQPQHF. In DNA, the CDR3 is TGCAGCGTGGGGGGAGGGGATGGTCAGCCCCAGCATTTT.

This clone was found once. The genes are TRBV6-6 and TRBJ2-7; possibly TRBD2 for D (5 bases). The length of the CDR3 is 13 residues. Trimming left V 5 bases short and J 1 base short, with 9 bases between. Per the germline V gene, CDR1 is MNHNY and CDR2 is SVGAGI (reference sequence). CDR3 sequence reads: CASSLDYSYEQYF. The DNA of the CDR3 is TGTGCCAGCAGTCTCGACTATTCCTACGAGCAGTACTTC.

This sequence joins TRBV4-1 and TRBJ2-5, with a possible D match to TRBD1 (7 bases). The CDR3 contains 14 residues. V lost 3 bases, J lost 9 bases, and 17 bases lay in between. In germline, CDR1 is MGHRA, CDR2 YSYEKL. The CDR3 DNA reads as TGCGCCAGCAGCCAGACAGGGACTCGACGAGCCCAGTACTTC. This codes for CASSQTGTRRAQYF.

J is TRBJ2-1 and V is TRBV5-1; 7 bases match TRBD2. V gave up 4 bases and J gave up 4 bases; unmatched junction bases: 5. Germline CDR1 reads SGHRS; CDR2 reads YFSETQ. The length of the CDR3 is 14 residues. Here the CDR3 DNA reads TGCGCCAGCAGCGCTAGCGGAGTATACAATGAGCAGTTCTTC. Protein: CASSASGVYNEQFF.

V and J are TRBV6-1 and TRBJ1-2; D ambiguous. This CDR3 spans 14 amino acids. From germline, CDR1 is MNHNS and CDR2 SASEGT. V gave up 2 bases and J gave up 1 base, with 8 bases separating them. The CDR3 here is CASSEQDDNYGYTF. In DNA form, the CDR3 reads TGTGCCAGCAGTGAACAGGACGATAACTATGGCTACACCTTC.

The chain joins TRBV13 to TRBJ2-1; 12 bases align to TRBD2. J lost 4 bases, V lost 0 bases, and 1 base had no gene match. Germline lookup yields CDR1 PRHDT and CDR2 FYEKMQ (reference sequence). The CDR3 is made up of 16 amino acids. CDR3 sequence: CASSLGGLAGYNEQFF. The CDR3 DNA sequence: TGTGCCAGCAGCTTAGGCGGACTAGCGGGGTACAATGAGCAGTTCTTC.

This sequence joins TRBV18 and TRBJ1-1, with 7 bases identical to TRBD1. Germline trimming cut 6 bases from V and 1 base from J; bases unmatched to any gene: 5. The CDR3 is 14 amino acids. Germline loops: CDR1 KGHSH, CDR2 LQKENI. In DNA form, the CDR3 reads TGTGCCAGCTCTCCCCAGGGGGAGAACACTGAAGCTTTCTTT. It codes for CASSPQGENTEAFF.

This clone appeared a single time. The V call is TRBV7-2, the J call TRBJ2-1; D is undetermined. This CDR3 has 13 amino acids. The V gene's germline CDR1 is SGHTA and CDR2 FQGNSA. Trimming shortened V by 5 bases and J by 15 bases, and 20 bases separated the two germline ends. Here the CDR3 DNA reads TGTGCCAGCAGCCCTTCAAAGGACCTCTTGGCGTTCTTC. This encodes CASSPSKDLLAFF.

V gene TRBV18 combines with J gene TRBJ2-7, with D maybe TRBD2 (5 bases). The CDR3 consists of 13 residues. Germline V CDR1 and CDR2: KGHSH, LQKENI. V was trimmed by 3 bases and J by 3 bases, leaving 9 bases between them. CDR3: CASSPRENYEQYF. CDR3 DNA sequence: TGTGCCAGCTCACCGAGGGAAAACTACGAGCAGTACTTC.

The CDR3 sequence is CASSSPGQGIHEQYF. The DNA for the CDR3 is TGCGCCAGCAGTTCCCCGGGACAGGGCATCCACGAGCAGTACTTC. This chain joins TRBV5-1 and TRBJ2-7; TRBD1 aligns across 9 bases. Germline CDR1 reads SGHRS; CDR2 reads YFSETQ. This CDR3 is built from 15 residues. Trimming at V came to 5 bases and at J to 5 bases, leaving 11 bases not matched to a gene. Full variable domain (remainder filled in from reference TRBV5-1 and TRBJ2-7): KAGVTQTPRYLIKTRGQQVTLSCSPISGHRSVSWYQQTPGQGLQFLFEYFSETQRNKGNFPGRFSGRQFSNSRSEMNVSTLELGDSALYLCASSSPGQGIHEQYFGPGTRLTVT.

This sequence joins TRBV7-9 and TRBJ2-1, with 8 nucleotides matching TRBD2. This CDR3 comprises 15 residues. Germline V gene data show CDR1 as SEHNR and CDR2 as FQNEAQ (reference sequence). After removal of 2 bases from V and 2 bases from J, the junction contained 2 bases not matched to a gene. CDR3 region: CASSLSGGPYNEQFF. CDR3 nucleotide sequence: TGTGCCAGCAGCTTATCGGGAGGGCCCTACAATGAGCAGTTCTTC.

CDR3 coding DNA: TGTGCCAGCAGTTTAAGCGGGTCATACGGCAATGAGCAGTTCTTC. This gives the protein CASSLSGSYGNEQFF. The genes are TRBV7-6 and TRBJ2-1; the D gene is possibly TRBD2 (6 bases). CDR3 length equals 15 residues. Trimming removed 6 bases at V and 6 bases at J, with 18 bases between. Germline CDR1 is SGHVS and CDR2 is FNYEAQ.